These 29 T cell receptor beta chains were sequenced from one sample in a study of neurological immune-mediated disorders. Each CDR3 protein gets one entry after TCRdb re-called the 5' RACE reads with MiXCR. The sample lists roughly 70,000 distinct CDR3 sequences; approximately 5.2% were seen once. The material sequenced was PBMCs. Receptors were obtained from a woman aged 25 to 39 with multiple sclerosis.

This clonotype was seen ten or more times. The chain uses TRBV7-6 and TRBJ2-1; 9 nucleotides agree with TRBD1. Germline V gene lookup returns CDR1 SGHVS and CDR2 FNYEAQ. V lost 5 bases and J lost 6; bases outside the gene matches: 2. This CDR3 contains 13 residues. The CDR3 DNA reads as TGTGCCAGCAGCCCGGACAGGGGCAATGAGCAGTTCTTC. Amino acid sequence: CASSPDRGNEQFF.

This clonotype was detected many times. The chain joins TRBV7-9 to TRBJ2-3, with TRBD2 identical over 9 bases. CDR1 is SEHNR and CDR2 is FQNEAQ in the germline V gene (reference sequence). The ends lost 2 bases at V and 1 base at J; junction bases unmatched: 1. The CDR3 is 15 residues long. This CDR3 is CASSLPSGGTDTQYF. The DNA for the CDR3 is TGTGCCAGCAGCTTACCTAGCGGGGGCACAGATACGCAGTATTTT.

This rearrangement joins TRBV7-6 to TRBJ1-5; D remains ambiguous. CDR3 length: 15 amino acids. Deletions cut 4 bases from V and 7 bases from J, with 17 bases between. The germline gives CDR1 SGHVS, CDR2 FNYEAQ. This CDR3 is CASSSAPKGGQPQHF. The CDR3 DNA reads TGTGCCAGCAGCTCCGCGCCAAAGGGCGGGCAGCCCCAGCATTTT.

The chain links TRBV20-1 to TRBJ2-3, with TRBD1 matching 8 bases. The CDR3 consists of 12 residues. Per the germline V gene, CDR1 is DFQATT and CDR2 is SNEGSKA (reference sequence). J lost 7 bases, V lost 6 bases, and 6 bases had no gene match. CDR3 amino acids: CSATGTGNTQYF. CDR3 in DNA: TGCAGTGCAACCGGGACAGGAAATACGCAGTATTTT.

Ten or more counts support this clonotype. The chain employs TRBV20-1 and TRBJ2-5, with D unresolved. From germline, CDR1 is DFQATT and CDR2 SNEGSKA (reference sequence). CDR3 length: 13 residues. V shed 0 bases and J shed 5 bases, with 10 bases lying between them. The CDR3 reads CSARDGLWETQYF. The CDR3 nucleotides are TGCAGTGCTAGAGATGGGCTATGGGAGACCCAGTACTTC.

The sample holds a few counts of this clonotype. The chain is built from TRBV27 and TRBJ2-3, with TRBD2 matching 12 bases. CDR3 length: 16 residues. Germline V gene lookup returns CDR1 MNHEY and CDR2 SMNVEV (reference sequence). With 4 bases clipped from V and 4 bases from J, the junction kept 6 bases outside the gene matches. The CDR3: CASSSLTSGGPDTQYF. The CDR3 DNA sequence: TGTGCCAGCAGTTCATTGACTAGCGGGGGCCCAGATACGCAGTATTTT.

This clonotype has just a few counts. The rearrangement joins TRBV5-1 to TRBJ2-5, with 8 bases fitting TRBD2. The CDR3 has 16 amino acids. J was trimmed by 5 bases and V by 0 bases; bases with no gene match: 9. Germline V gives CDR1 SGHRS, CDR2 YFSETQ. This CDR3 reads CASSLDGGGTHETQYF. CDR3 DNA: TGCGCCAGCAGCTTGGATGGCGGGGGGACCCATGAGACCCAGTACTTC.

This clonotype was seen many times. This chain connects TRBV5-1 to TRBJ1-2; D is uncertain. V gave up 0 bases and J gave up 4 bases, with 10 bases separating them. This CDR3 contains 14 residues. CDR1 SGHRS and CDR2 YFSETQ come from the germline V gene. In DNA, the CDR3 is TGCGCCAGCAGCTTGGACACCCTGGGCTATGGCTACACCTTC. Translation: CASSLDTLGYGYTF.

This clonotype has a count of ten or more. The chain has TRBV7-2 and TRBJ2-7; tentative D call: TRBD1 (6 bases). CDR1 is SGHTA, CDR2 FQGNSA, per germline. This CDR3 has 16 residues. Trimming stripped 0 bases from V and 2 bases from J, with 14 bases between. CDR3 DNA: TGTGCCAGCAGCTTAGCGCAGTACAGGGTAGCCTACGAGCAGTACTTC. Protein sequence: CASSLAQYRVAYEQYF.

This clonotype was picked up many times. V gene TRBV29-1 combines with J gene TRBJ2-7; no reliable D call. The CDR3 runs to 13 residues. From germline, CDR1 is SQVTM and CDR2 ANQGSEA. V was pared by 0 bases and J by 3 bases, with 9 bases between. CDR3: CSVEEGSGYEQYF. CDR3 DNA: TGCAGCGTTGAAGAGGGGTCGGGCTACGAGCAGTACTTC.

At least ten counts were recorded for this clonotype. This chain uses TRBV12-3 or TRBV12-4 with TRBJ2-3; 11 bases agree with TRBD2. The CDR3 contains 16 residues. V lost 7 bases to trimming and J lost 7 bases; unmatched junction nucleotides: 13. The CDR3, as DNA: TGTGCCAGCACCCGGGGAGGGACTAGCGGAAGTTATACGCAGTATTTT. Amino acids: CASTRGGTSGSYTQYF.

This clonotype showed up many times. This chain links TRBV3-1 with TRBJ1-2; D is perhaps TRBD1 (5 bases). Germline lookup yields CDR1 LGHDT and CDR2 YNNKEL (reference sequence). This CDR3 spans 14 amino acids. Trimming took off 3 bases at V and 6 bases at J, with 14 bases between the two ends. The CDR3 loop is CASSQWGREDGYTF. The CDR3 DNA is TGTGCCAGCAGCCAGTGGGGCCGCGAGGATGGCTACACCTTC.

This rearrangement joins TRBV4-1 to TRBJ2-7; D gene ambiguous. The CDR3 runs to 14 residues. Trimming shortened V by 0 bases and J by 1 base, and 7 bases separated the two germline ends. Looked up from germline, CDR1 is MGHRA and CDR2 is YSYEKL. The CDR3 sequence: CASSQDAPSYEQYF. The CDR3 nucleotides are TGCGCCAGCAGCCAAGATGCTCCATCCTACGAGCAGTACTTC.

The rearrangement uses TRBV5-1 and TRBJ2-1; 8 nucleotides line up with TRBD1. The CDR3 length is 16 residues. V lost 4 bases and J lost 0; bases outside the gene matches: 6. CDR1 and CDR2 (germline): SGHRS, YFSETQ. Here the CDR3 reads CASSPQGANSYNEQFF. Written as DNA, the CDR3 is TGCGCCAGCAGCCCTCAGGGGGCGAACTCCTACAATGAGCAGTTCTTC.

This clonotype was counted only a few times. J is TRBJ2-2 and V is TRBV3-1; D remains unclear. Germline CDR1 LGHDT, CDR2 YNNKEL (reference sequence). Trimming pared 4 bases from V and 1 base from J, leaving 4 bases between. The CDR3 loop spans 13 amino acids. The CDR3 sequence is CASSPQNTGELFF. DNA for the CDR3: TGTGCCAGCAGCCCGCAGAACACCGGGGAGCTGTTTTTT.

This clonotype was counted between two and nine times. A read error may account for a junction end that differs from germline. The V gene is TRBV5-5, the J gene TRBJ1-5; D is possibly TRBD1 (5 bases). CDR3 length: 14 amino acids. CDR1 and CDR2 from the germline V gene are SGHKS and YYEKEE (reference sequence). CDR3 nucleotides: TGTGCCAGCAGCTTAGCCGGGGGTACTCAGCCCCAGAATTTT. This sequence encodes CASSLAGGTQPQNF.

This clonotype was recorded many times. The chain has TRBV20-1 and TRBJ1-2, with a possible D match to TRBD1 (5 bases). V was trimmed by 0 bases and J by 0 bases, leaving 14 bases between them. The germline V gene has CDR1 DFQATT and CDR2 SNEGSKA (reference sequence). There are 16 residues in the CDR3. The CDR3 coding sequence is TGCAGTGCTAGAGATCTCATGGGGGTAGCTAACTATGGCTACACCTTC. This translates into CSARDLMGVANYGYTF.

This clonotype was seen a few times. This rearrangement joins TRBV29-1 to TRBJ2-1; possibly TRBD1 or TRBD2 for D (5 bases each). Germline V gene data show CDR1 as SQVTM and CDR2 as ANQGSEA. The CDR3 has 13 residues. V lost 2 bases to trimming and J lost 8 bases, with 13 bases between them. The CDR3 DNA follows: TGCAGCGTTGAACGTGGGGGTGGCGATGAGCAGTTCTTC. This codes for CSVERGGGDEQFF.

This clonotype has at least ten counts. For the CDR3, the DNA is TGTGCCAGCAGGCCGGGACAGGCCGGGGAGACCCAGTACTTC. It is translated as CASRPGQAGETQYF. V gene TRBV27 combines with J gene TRBJ2-5; TRBD1 agrees at 8 bases. The CDR3 runs 14 residues. Unmatched junction bases numbered 8, after V lost 6 bases and J lost 5 bases. From germline, CDR1 is MNHEY and CDR2 SMNVEV (reference sequence).

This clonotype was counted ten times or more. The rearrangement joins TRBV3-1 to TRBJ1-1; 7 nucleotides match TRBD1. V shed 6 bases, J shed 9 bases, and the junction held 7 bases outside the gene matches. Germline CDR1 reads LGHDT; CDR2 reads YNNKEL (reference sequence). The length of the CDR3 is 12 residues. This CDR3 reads CASSQTGTQAFF. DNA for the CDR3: TGTGCCAGCAGTCAGACAGGGACTCAAGCTTTCTTT. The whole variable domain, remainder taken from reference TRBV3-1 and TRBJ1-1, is DTAVSQTPKYLVTQMGNDKSIKCEQNLGHDTMYWYKQDSKKFLKIMFSYNNKELIINETVPNRFSPKSPDKAHLNLHINSLELGDSAVYFCASSQTGTQAFFGQGTRLTVV.

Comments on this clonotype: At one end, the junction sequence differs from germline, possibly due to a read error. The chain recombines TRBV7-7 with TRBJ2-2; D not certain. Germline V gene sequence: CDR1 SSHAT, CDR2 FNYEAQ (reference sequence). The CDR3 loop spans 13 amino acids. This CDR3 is CASSPSITGELFF. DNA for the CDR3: TGTGCTAGCAGCCCATCGATCACCGGGGAGCTGTTTTTT.

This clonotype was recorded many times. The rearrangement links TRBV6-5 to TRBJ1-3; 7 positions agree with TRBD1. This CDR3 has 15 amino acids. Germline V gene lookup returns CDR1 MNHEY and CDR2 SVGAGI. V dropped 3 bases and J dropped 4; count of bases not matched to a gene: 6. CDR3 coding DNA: TGTGCCAGCAGTTATCGGAGGGGGCGAGGAAACACCATATATTTT. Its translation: CASSYRRGRGNTIYF.

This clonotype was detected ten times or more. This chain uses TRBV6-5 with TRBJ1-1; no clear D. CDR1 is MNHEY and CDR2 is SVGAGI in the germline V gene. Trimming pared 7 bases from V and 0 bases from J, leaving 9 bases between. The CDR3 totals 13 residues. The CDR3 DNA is TGTGCCAGCAAACAAGGAGTGAACACTGAAGCTTTCTTT. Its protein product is CASKQGVNTEAFF.

The chain's CDR3 is CASSLGGAVNTPLHF. The CDR3 DNA reads as TGCGCCAGCAGCCTAGGGGGCGCGGTAAATACACCCCTCCACTTT. The chain couples TRBV5-1 to TRBJ1-6, with 7 bases identical to TRBD1. The CDR3 length is 15 residues. In germline, CDR1 is SGHRS, CDR2 YFSETQ. V lost 4 bases and J lost 11; bases outside the gene matches: 12.

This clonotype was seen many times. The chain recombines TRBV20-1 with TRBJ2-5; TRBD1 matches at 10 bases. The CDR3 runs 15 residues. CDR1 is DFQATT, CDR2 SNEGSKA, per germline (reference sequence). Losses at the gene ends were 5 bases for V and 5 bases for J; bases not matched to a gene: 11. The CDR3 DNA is TGCAGTGCTGGGACCGGGACAGGGGCTTACGAGACCCAGTACTTC. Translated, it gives CSAGTGTGAYETQYF.

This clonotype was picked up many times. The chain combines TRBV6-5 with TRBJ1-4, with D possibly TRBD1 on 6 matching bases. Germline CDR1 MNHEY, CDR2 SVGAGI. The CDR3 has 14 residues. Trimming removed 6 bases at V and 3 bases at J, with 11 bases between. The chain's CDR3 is CASSRTVANEKLFF. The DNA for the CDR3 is TGTGCCAGCAGCAGGACAGTAGCTAATGAAAAACTGTTTTTT.

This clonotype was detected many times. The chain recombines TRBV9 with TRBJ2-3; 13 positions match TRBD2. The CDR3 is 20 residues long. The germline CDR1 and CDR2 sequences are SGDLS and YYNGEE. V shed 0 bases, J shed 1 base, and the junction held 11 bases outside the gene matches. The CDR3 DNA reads TGTGCCAGCAGCGTAGCGGCACCTGGGGGACTAGCGGGACGCACAGATACGCAGTATTTT. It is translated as CASSVAAPGGLAGRTDTQYF.

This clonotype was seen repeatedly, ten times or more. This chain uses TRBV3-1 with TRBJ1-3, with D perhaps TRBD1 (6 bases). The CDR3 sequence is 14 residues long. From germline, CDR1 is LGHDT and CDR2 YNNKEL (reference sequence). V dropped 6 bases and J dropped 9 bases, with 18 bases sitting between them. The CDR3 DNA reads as TGTGCCAGCAGTCAAACCGGGACATCAGGCACCATATATTTT. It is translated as CASSQTGTSGTIYF.

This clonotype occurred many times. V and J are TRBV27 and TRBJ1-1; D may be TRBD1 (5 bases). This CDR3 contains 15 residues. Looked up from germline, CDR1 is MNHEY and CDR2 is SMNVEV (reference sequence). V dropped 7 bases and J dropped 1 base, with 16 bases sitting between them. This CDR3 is CASTPARATNTEAFF. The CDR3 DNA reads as TGTGCCAGCACCCCCGCCAGGGCTACGAACACTGAAGCTTTCTTT.